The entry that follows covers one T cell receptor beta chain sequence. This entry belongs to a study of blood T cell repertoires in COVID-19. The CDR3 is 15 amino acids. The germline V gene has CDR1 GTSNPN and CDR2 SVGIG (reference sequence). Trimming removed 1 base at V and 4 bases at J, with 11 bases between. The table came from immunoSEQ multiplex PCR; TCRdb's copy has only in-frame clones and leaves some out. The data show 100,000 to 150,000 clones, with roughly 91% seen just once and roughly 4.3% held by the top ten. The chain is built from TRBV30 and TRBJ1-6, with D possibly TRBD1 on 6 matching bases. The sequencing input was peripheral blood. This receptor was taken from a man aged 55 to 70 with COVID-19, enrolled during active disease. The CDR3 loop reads CAWSATGRYNSPLHF. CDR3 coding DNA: TGTGCCTGGAGTGCGACAGGTCGTTATAATTCACCCCTCCACTTT.